This T cell receptor beta chain was sequenced in a study of shared clonotypes between healthy human individuals. About the research overall: There were three CD4 naive, three CD4 memory, two CD8 naive and one CD8 memory plates per donor. Study results and limitations: Sharing across four donors was seen in about 5% of naive CD4 clonotypes.

Memory CD4+ cells were the fraction left after CD45RA+ naive selection. This was a deep-level run. Clones were sequenced by immunoSEQ multiplex PCR, and TCRdb holds only the in-frame ones, with some missing. The data hold around 940,000 clones, with more than 75% observed a single time. CDR3 length equals 13 residues. The germline CDR1 and CDR2 sequences are MGHDK and SYGVNS. Trimming took 7 bases from V and 5 from J; bases not matched to a gene: 6. This clone was counted between two and nine times. Its target is unknown. The sequenced sample consisted of memory CD4+ T cells sorted from blood. Subset of the sample: CD45RA-negative fraction. The chain links TRBV25-1 to TRBJ1-1; 8 nucleotides match TRBD1. This sequence originates from a man in his late teens or twenties in good health. The CDR3 bases are TGTGCCAGCATTGGACAGGGAGGAACTGAAGCTTTCTTT. Translation: CASIGQGGTEAFF.